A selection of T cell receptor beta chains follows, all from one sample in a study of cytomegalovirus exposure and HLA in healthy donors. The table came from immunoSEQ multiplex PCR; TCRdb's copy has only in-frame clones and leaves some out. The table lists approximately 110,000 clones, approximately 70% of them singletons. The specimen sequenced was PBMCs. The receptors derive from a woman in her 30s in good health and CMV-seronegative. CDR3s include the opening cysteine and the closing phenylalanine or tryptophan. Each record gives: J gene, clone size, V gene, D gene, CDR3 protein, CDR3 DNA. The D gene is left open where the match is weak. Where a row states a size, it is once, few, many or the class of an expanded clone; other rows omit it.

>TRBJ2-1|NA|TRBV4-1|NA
CASSQDLTQYSYNEQFF
TGCGCCAGCAGCCAAGACCTGACTCAGTACTCCTACAATGAGCAGTTCTTC
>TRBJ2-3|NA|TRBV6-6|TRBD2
CASSPRAGGDTDTQYF
TGTGCCAGCAGCCCGCGGGCGGGAGGAGACACAGATACGCAGTATTTT
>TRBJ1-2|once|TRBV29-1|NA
CSVEDLHVEYNYGYTF
TGCAGCGTTGAAGATTTGCACGTGGAGTATAACTATGGCTACACCTTC
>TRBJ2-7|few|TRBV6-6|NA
CASSYSKSGPYEQYF
TGTGCCAGCAGTTACTCGAAGAGCGGTCCCTACGAGCAGTACTTC
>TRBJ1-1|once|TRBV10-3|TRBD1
CAISVRTGGNTEAFF
TGTGCCATCAGCGTCCGGACAGGGGGGAACACTGAAGCTTTCTTT
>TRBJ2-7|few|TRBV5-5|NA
CASSWLENEQYF
TGTGCCAGCAGCTGGCTAGAGAACGAGCAGTACTTC
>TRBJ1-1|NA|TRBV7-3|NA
CASSLNGGSAEAFF
TGTGCCAGCAGCTTAAACGGGGGGAGCGCTGAAGCTTTCTTT
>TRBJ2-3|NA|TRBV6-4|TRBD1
CASADRVESDTQYF
TGTGCCAGCGCGGACAGGGTCGAGTCAGATACGCAGTATTTT
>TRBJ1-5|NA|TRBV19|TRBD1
CASSILGQGNQPQHF
TGTGCCAGTAGTATCCTGGGACAGGGTAATCAGCCCCAGCATTTT
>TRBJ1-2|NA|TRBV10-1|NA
CASHTLCDRPQRNWDYGYTF
TGCGCCAGTCACACCCTCTGCGACAGGCCCCAGAGAAATTGGGACTATGGCTACACCTTC
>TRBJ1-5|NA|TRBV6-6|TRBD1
CASSYSGQGVNQPQHF
TGTGCCAGCAGTTACTCGGGACAGGGAGTCAATCAGCCCCAGCATTTT
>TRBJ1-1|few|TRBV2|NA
CASSGQGTMNTEAFF
TGTGCCAGCAGTGGCCAGGGGACTATGAACACTGAAGCTTTCTTT
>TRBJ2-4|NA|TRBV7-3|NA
CASSPSDGWGPDNIQYF
TGTGCCAGCAGCCCGTCGGACGGCTGGGGCCCGGATAACATTCAGTACTTC
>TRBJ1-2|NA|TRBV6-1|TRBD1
CARPGQGPNYGYTF
TGTGCCAGACCGGGACAGGGGCCCAACTATGGCTACACCTTC
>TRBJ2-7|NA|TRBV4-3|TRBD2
CASSQGLAGGLYEQYF
TGCGCCAGCAGCCAAGGACTAGCCGGCGGTCTATACGAGCAGTACTTC
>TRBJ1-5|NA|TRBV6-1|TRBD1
CASRPRQGTDEPQHF
TGTGCCAGCAGACCCCGACAGGGGACGGACGAGCCCCAGCATTTT
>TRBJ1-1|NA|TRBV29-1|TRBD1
CSVEELPGGTSTEAFF
TGCAGCGTTGAAGAACTCCCAGGGGGCACGAGCACTGAAGCTTTCTTT
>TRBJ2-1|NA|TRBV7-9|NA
CASSLGGDSYNEQFF
TGTGCCAGCAGCTTGGGGGGAGACTCCTACAATGAGCAGTTCTTC
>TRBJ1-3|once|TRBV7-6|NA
CASSPASGGNTIYF
TGTGCCAGCAGCCCAGCGAGCGGTGGAAACACCATATATTTT
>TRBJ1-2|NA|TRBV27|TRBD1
CASSLSGTGGSGYGYTF
TGTGCCAGCAGTTTATCCGGGACAGGGGGCAGTGGCTATGGCTACACCTTC
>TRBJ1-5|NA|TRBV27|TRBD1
CASSARQGRGFGGFYQPQHF
TGTGCCAGCAGTGCACGACAGGGTCGGGGTTTTGGGGGGTTCTATCAGCCCCAGCATTTT
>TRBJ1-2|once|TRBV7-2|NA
CASSLARGYTF
TGTGCCAGCAGCTTAGCGCGAGGCTACACCTTC
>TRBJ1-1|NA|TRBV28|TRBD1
CASRQGGNTEAFF
TGTGCCAGCCGACAGGGAGGGAACACTGAAGCTTTCTTT
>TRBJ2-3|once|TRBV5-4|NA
CASSPVGTSTSTDTQYF
TGTGCCAGCAGCCCGGTGGGCACAAGTACTAGCACAGATACGCAGTATTTT
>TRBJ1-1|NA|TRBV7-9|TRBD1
CASSLDRGQAFF
TGTGCCAGCAGCTTAGACAGGGGCCAAGCTTTCTTT
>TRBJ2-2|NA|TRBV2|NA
CASSGAGANTGELFF
TGTGCCAGCAGTGGGGCAGGGGCGAACACCGGGGAGCTGTTTTTT
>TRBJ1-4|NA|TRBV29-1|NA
CSTTLTGGEKLFF
TGCAGCACAACCCTCACCGGGGGTGAAAAACTGTTTTTT
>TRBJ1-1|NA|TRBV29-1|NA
CSANQLRGAGAPAFF
TGCAGCGCAAATCAATTACGGGGGGCAGGAGCACCAGCTTTCTTT
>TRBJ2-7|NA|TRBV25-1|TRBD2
CASSTSGDYEQYF
TGTGCCAGCAGTACTAGCGGGGACTACGAGCAGTACTTC
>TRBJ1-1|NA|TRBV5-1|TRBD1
CASSAGQGFTEAFF
TGCGCCAGCAGCGCGGGACAGGGTTTCACTGAAGCTTTCTTT
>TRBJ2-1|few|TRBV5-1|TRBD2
CASSLVVAGGPGNEQFF
TGCGCCAGCAGCTTGGTGGTAGCGGGAGGGCCGGGAAATGAGCAGTTCTTC
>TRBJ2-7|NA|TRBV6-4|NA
CASSSPFKRSYEQYF
TGTGCCAGCAGTAGTCCGTTTAAGAGGTCCTACGAGCAGTACTTC
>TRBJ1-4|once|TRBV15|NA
CATSREHSTNEKLFF
TGTGCCACCAGCCGGGAACATTCAACTAATGAAAAACTGTTTTTT